Each of the 32 T cell receptor beta chains below was sequenced from the same sample in a study of chemoradiotherapy in HPV16-positive cancers. Sequenced by immunoSEQ multiplex PCR; TCRdb stores in-frame clones only, minus some. The sample holds several thousand clones, 75% to 80% seen once. Sampling was carried out from a patient who underwent chemoradiotherapy. The origin of the receptors is a human donor with HPV-associated anogenital cancer.

V usage is TRBV19 and J usage is TRBJ2-2; tentative D call: TRBD1 (6 bases). Per germline, CDR1 LNHDA and CDR2 SQIVND (reference sequence). This CDR3 has 15 amino acids. Trimming stripped 7 bases from V and 0 bases from J, with 12 bases between. The CDR3 DNA sequence: TGTGCCAGTAATAAAGGACAGACGAACACCGGGGAGCTGTTTTTT. It translates to CASNKGQTNTGELFF.

The chain links TRBV7-2 to TRBJ1-1, with a weak D call TRBD1 (5 bases). Germline V gives CDR1 SGHTA, CDR2 FQGNSA. V shed 2 bases and J shed 4 bases, with 8 bases lying between them. The CDR3 contains 13 residues. DNA for the CDR3: TGTGCCAGCAGCTTAACTGGGGGCACTGAAGCTTTCTTT. This sequence encodes CASSLTGGTEAFF.

The rearrangement links TRBV5-4 to TRBJ2-7, with 7 nucleotides matching TRBD2. V dropped 4 bases and J dropped 2; count of bases not matched to a gene: 12. Germline assignment: CDR1 SGHNT and CDR2 YYREEE (reference sequence). The CDR3 loop spans 16 amino acids. The CDR3 here is CASSGRGGGDPYEQYF. DNA for the CDR3: TGTGCCAGCAGCGGCCGTGGTGGGGGGGATCCCTACGAGCAGTACTTC.

The chain combines TRBV30 with TRBJ2-3; perhaps TRBD2 as D (5 bases). The CDR3 totals 15 residues. The germline V gene has CDR1 GTSNPN and CDR2 SVGIG (reference sequence). V lost 1 base and J 1 base, leaving 12 bases between the germline ends. CDR3 residues: CAWSARGAGTDTQYF. The DNA for the CDR3 is TGTGCCTGGAGTGCACGGGGAGCCGGCACAGATACGCAGTATTTT.

The rearrangement links TRBV27 to TRBJ2-3; unclear D gene. The ends were cut back, 8 bases at V and 4 bases at J, with 4 bases in the middle. Looked up from germline, CDR1 is MNHEY and CDR2 is SMNVEV (reference sequence). This CDR3 comprises 10 residues. This CDR3 reads CASGPDTQYF. CDR3 bases: TGTGCCAGCGGCCCAGATACGCAGTATTTT.

The chain uses TRBV5-6 and TRBJ2-2; 9 bases are shared with TRBD2. Germline loops: CDR1 SGHDT, CDR2 YYEEEE. The junction had 16 bases not matched to a gene; V was cut back by 6 bases and J by 1 base. CDR3 length: 19 residues. CDR3 coding DNA: TGTGCCAGCAACAAAGACAGGGTGGGGACTAGCCTGAACACCGGGGAGCTGTTTTTT. Translated: CASNKDRVGTSLNTGELFF.

This rearrangement joins TRBV15 to TRBJ1-5, with D perhaps matching TRBD1 (6 bases). Germline lookup yields CDR1 LNHNV and CDR2 YYDKDF (reference sequence). The V and J ends lost 6 bases and 0 bases respectively, with 12 bases between them. The CDR3 loop spans 15 amino acids. CDR3 in amino acids: CATSPDSYSNQPQHF. CDR3 sequence (DNA): TGTGCCACCAGTCCGGACAGCTATAGCAATCAGCCCCAGCATTTT.

This clone has more than one count but fewer than ten. The chain employs TRBV18 and TRBJ2-7, with D possibly matching TRBD2 (5 bases). The germline V gene encodes CDR1 KGHSH and CDR2 LQKENI. The CDR3 totals 12 residues. V lost 4 bases to trimming and J lost 4 bases, with 8 bases between them. CDR3 in DNA: TGTGCCAGCTCACTGGGAGTATACGAGCAGTACTTC. Its protein is CASSLGVYEQYF.

V and J are TRBV5-8 and TRBJ1-6; 7 positions match TRBD1. The CDR3 loop spans 18 amino acids. The V gene end was trimmed by 4 bases and the J gene end by 7 bases; junction bases not matched to a gene: 17. Germline values: CDR1 SGHTS, CDR2 YDEGEE. CDR3 loop: CASSLDRTRRRLNSPLHF. The CDR3 DNA sequence: TGTGCCAGCAGCCTGGACAGGACTCGTCGGCGTCTAAATTCACCCCTCCACTTT. Drawing the rest from reference TRBV5-8 and TRBJ1-6, the complete variable domain is EAGVTQSPTHLIKTRGQQATLRCSPISGHTSVYWYQQALGLGLQFLLWYDEGEERNRGNFPPRFSGRQFPNYSSELNVNALELEDSALYLCASSLDRTRRRLNSPLHFGNGTRLTVT.

V usage is TRBV4-3 and J usage is TRBJ2-5; possible D gene TRBD1, 7 bases. The CDR3 covers 17 residues. CDR1 LGHNA and CDR2 YSLEER come from the germline V gene. Trimming pared 4 bases from V and 0 bases from J, leaving 18 bases between. Here the CDR3 reads CASSPGGGGWYQETQYF. The CDR3 nucleotides are TGCGCCAGCAGCCCAGGGGGTGGGGGGTGGTACCAAGAGACCCAGTACTTC.

V is TRBV4-2 and J is TRBJ2-1; D not resolved. Germline lookup yields CDR1 LGHNA and CDR2 YNFKEQ. There are 12 residues in the CDR3. The V gene lost 5 bases and the J gene lost 0 bases, with 2 bases spanning the gap. Here the CDR3 reads CASSTSYNEQFF. The DNA of the CDR3 is TGTGCCAGCAGCACCTCCTACAATGAGCAGTTCTTC.

Only a few counts were recorded for this clone. The chain links TRBV5-4 to TRBJ2-2; 7 bases line up with TRBD2. Germline lookup yields CDR1 SGHNT and CDR2 YYREEE (reference sequence). CDR3 length: 14 residues. V was clipped by 0 bases and J by 6 bases; unmatched bases: 2. CDR3 residues: CASSLGTSAGELFF. The CDR3 bases are TGTGCCAGCAGCTTGGGGACTAGTGCCGGGGAGCTGTTTTTT.

The chain carries TRBV6-5 and TRBJ1-3; D is uncertain. Per the germline V gene, CDR1 is MNHEY and CDR2 is SVGAGI. V was clipped by 2 bases and J by 1 base, with 9 bases between them. This CDR3 is built from 15 residues. DNA for the CDR3: TGTGCCAGCAGTTACCGGGGTGGGTCTGGAAACACCATATATTTT. It specifies CASSYRGGSGNTIYF.

V and J are TRBV27 and TRBJ2-2, with 13 bases fitting TRBD2. V dropped 5 bases and J dropped 10; count of bases not matched to a gene: 4. The CDR3 runs to 14 residues. Looked up from germline, CDR1 is MNHEY and CDR2 is SMNVEV (reference sequence). CDR3 region: CASSPLAGGVELFF. The CDR3 DNA is TGTGCCAGCAGTCCACTAGCGGGAGGGGTGGAGCTGTTTTTT.

This chain links TRBV9 with TRBJ2-7; D gene unclear. The CDR3 spans 15 residues. The germline V gene encodes CDR1 SGDLS and CDR2 YYNGEE. Trimming pared 0 bases from V and 0 bases from J, leaving 10 bases between. The DNA of the CDR3 is TGTGCCAGCAGCGTAGGTTCAGATTTCTCCTACGAGCAGTACTTC. It specifies CASSVGSDFSYEQYF. Supplemented by reference TRBV9 and TRBJ2-7, the full variable domain reads DSGVTQTPKHLITATGQRVTLRCSPRSGDLSVYWYQQSLDQGLQFLIQYYNGEERAKGNILERFSAQQFPDLHSELNLSSLELGDSALYFCASSVGSDFSYEQYFGPGTRLTVT.

The chain links TRBV18 to TRBJ2-5, with D perhaps matching TRBD2 (6 bases). The J call may be in error: the DNA end matches TRBJ2-7 better. Per the germline V gene, CDR1 is KGHSH and CDR2 is LQKENI. This CDR3 is 12 amino acids long. The CDR3 bases are TGTGCCAGCTCACCCGGGGGAAACGAGCAGTACTTC. It translates to CASSPGGNEQYF.

The chain recombines TRBV7-9 with TRBJ1-2; D call uncertain. V lost 5 bases and J 5 bases, leaving 15 bases between the germline ends. Germline CDR1 reads SEHNR; CDR2 reads FQNEAQ (reference sequence). The CDR3 totals 14 residues. This chain's CDR3 is CASSHAPAPYGYTF. The CDR3 DNA sequence: TGTGCCAGCAGCCATGCTCCAGCCCCTTATGGCTACACCTTC.

The chain couples TRBV7-9 to TRBJ1-2; TRBD1 matches at 9 bases. With V trimmed by 5 bases and J by 4 bases, 8 bases remained unmatched. CDR3 length: 15 residues. The germline V gene has CDR1 SEHNR and CDR2 FQNEAQ (reference sequence). The DNA of the CDR3 is TGTGCCAGCAGCCCCCCGGGACAGGGCGTCTATGGCTACACCTTC. Encoded protein: CASSPPGQGVYGYTF.

The CDR3 protein is CASGTHRAGQSRANVLTF. The CDR3 bases are TGTGCTAGTGGTACACACCGTGCAGGACAAAGTCGGGCCAACGTCCTGACTTTC. This rearrangement joins TRBV12-5 to TRBJ2-6; tentatively, D is TRBD1 (5 bases). The V and J ends lost 5 bases and 5 bases respectively, with 22 bases between them. The CDR3 contains 18 residues. Germline V gene sequence: CDR1 LGHNT, CDR2 FRNRAP.

This sequence joins TRBV5-6 and TRBJ2-4, with 7 bases lining up with TRBD1. V dropped 6 bases and J dropped 6; count of bases not matched to a gene: 0. Germline V gene sequence: CDR1 SGHDT, CDR2 YYEEEE. There are 11 residues in the CDR3. The CDR3 region is CASTGGNIQYF. CDR3 nucleotides: TGTGCCAGCACAGGGGGAAACATTCAGTACTTC.

The V and J genes are TRBV4-1 and TRBJ1-5; a weak D match, TRBD1 (5 bases). The CDR3 loop spans 15 amino acids. V shed 0 bases and J shed 2 bases, with 8 bases lying between them. Germline V CDR1 and CDR2: MGHRA, YSYEKL. This CDR3 is CASSQDATGNQPQHF. The CDR3 nucleotides read TGCGCCAGCAGCCAAGATGCGACAGGCAATCAGCCCCAGCATTTT.

The V gene is TRBV11-2, the J gene TRBJ2-1, with 10 bases matching TRBD2. With 3 bases clipped from V and 4 bases from J, the junction kept 3 bases outside the gene matches. The V gene's germline CDR1 is SGHAT and CDR2 FQNNGV. There are 15 residues in the CDR3. CDR3 sequence: CASSFSGRLYNEQFF. The CDR3 DNA follows: TGTGCCAGCAGCTTTAGCGGGAGGTTGTACAATGAGCAGTTCTTC.

The chain combines TRBV29-1 with TRBJ2-1; 9 nucleotides agree with TRBD2. V shed 1 base and J 10 bases; nucleotides not matched to a gene: 14. The CDR3 consists of 16 residues. CDR1 is SQVTM and CDR2 is ANQGSEA in the germline V gene. The DNA of the CDR3 is TGCAGCGTTGAAGGGGGGGGGCTAGCGGGGTCCTCCGAGCAGTTCTTC. Its protein is CSVEGGGLAGSSEQFF.

V gene TRBV19 combines with J gene TRBJ2-3; possibly TRBD2 for D (6 bases). Germline CDR1 LNHDA, CDR2 SQIVND (reference sequence). V gave up 5 bases and J gave up 0 bases, with 18 bases separating them. This CDR3 spans 17 amino acids. The CDR3 bases are TGTGCCAGTAGTCTATCGTCTAGCGTAACTAGCACAGATACGCAGTATTTT. As protein: CASSLSSSVTSTDTQYF.

This chain joins TRBV5-1 and TRBJ1-5; maybe TRBD1 (5 bases). V was cut by 0 bases and J by 6 bases, with 22 bases left in between. The CDR3 runs 18 residues. In germline, CDR1 is SGHRS, CDR2 YFSETQ. Here the CDR3 reads CASSLGPSGRGSVQPQHF. The CDR3 bases are TGCGCCAGCAGCTTGGGGCCCTCGGGGCGAGGGTCGGTTCAGCCCCAGCATTTT.

The rearrangement uses TRBV5-4 and TRBJ2-3, with 8 positions matching TRBD2. This CDR3 is built from 16 residues. Germline assignment: CDR1 SGHNT and CDR2 YYREEE (reference sequence). The trim removed 4 bases at V and 1 base at J, leaving 8 bases unmatched. CDR3 protein: CASSLFGRGGTDTQYF. For the CDR3, the DNA is TGTGCCAGCAGCCTGTTTGGGCGGGGGGGCACAGATACGCAGTATTTT.

The chain has TRBV28 and TRBJ2-7; D call uncertain. The germline CDR1 and CDR2 sequences are MDHEN and SYDVKM. CDR3 size: 16 residues. The germline V and J ends were trimmed by 7 bases and 0 bases, with 19 bases remaining between them. CDR3 amino acids: CASISSERVISYEQYF. The CDR3 DNA reads as TGTGCCAGCATCTCTTCGGAAAGAGTGATCTCCTACGAGCAGTACTTC.

This chain uses TRBV6-5 with TRBJ2-7, with D possibly being TRBD1 (5 bases). The CDR3 is 16 residues long. The V gene's germline CDR1 is MNHEY and CDR2 SVGAGI. Between the trimmed V and J ends, which lost 0 bases and 7 bases, there was a span of 19 bases. CDR3 residues: CASSYSRTPVVYEQYF. DNA for the CDR3: TGTGCCAGCAGTTACTCACGGACACCCGTTGTATATGAGCAGTACTTC.

The rearrangement joins TRBV29-1 to TRBJ1-1; 8 nucleotides align to TRBD1. CDR3 length equals 14 residues. Germline V gene sequence: CDR1 SQVTM, CDR2 ANQGSEA. Trimming took 6 bases from V and 5 from J; bases not matched to a gene: 11. This CDR3 reads CSVRGQGSGTEAFF. The CDR3 coding sequence is TGCAGCGTCCGCGGACAGGGTAGTGGGACTGAAGCTTTCTTT.

The V and J genes are TRBV2 and TRBJ1-2; D remains ambiguous. Trimming stripped 7 bases from V and 4 bases from J, with 13 bases between. The CDR3 totals 13 residues. CDR1 is SNHLY and CDR2 is FYNNEI in the germline V gene. In nucleotides, the CDR3 is TGTGCCAGCAAGCAAACAGCATTCTATGGCTACACCTTC. Translating gives CASKQTAFYGYTF.

This clone was seen just once. This chain connects TRBV5-5 to TRBJ2-6, with D possibly TRBD1 on 5 matching bases. The CDR3 extends over 16 amino acids. V was trimmed by 0 bases and J by 0 bases, leaving 7 bases between them. Germline V gene sequence: CDR1 SGHKS, CDR2 YYEKEE (reference sequence). In DNA form, the CDR3 reads TGTGCCAGCAGCTTGGGTCAGGGCTCTGGGGCCAACGTCCTGACTTTC. Protein sequence: CASSLGQGSGANVLTF.

The CDR3 region has the DNA TGTGCCAGCAGTGAGGTTAGGTTGGGTAATGAAAAACTGTTTTTT. Residues: CASSEVRLGNEKLFF. The rearrangement links TRBV2 to TRBJ1-4, with D hard to call. Germline V gives CDR1 SNHLY, CDR2 FYNNEI. The CDR3 contains 15 residues. Deletions cut 3 bases from V and 4 bases from J, with 12 bases between.